The clone carrying this T cell receptor beta chain showed up just once. Its specificity is not known. This record comes from a study of cytomegalovirus exposure and HLA in healthy donors. Study-level findings and limits: In a later analysis, TCR beta V- and J-gene trimming showed a link to a missense DCLRE1C variant.

The CDR3 is made up of 15 amino acids. The V end was cut by 4 bases, the J end by 3 bases, with 15 bases between. Per germline, CDR1 SGHTA and CDR2 FQGTGA. Use of 60 Vbeta and 13 Jbeta primers characterized the PCR. Sequencing was performed with immunoSEQ multiplex PCR; in TCRdb, only in-frame clones are kept and a portion is missing. This sample has around 150,000 clones; around 80% occur once, and the top ten carry about 2.2%. The J gene is TRBJ2-5, the V gene TRBV7-3; tentatively, D is TRBD2 (5 bases). This receptor was taken from a man aged 45-60 years in good health and CMV-seronegative. The specimen was PBMCs. For the CDR3, the DNA is TGTGCCAGCAGCTCATGGACTGACGCTAAAGAGACCCAGTACTTC. Its translation: CASSSWTDAKETQYF.